The sequence of this T cell receptor beta chain was determined in a study of blood T cell repertoires in COVID-19. As for the study in general: The United States, Italy and Spain supplied acute and convalescent COVID-19 samples. T cells, B-cell-depleted T cells, or PBMCs supplied cDNA or gDNA.

Germline loops: CDR1 SQVTM, CDR2 ANQGSEA. V gave up 5 bases and J gave up 6 bases, with 10 bases separating them. The CDR3 contains 12 residues. Authors' processing steps: The authors estimated nucleated cell counts from reference gene primer amplification. Profiled with immunoSEQ multiplex PCR; TCRdb holds only in-frame clones, not every one. That table furnishes V, J and clone size, whereas the DNA furnished D and trimming. The sample lists around 94,000 clones; more than 65% were seen once. The sample comprised peripheral blood. This sequence originates from a man aged 55 to 70 with acute or convalescent COVID-19. The chain recombines TRBV29-1 with TRBJ1-4; D possibly corresponds to TRBD1 (5 bases). CDR3 residues: CSVRQTDEKLFF. The CDR3 nucleotides read TGCAGCGTTAGACAGACGGATGAAAAACTGTTTTTT. The full variable domain, rest sourced from reference TRBV29-1 and TRBJ1-4, is SAVISQKPSRDICQRGTSLTIQCQVDSQVTMMFWYRQQPGQSLTLIATANQGSEATYESGFVIDKFPISRPNLTFSTLTVSNMSPEDSSIYLCSVRQTDEKLFFGSGTQLSVL.